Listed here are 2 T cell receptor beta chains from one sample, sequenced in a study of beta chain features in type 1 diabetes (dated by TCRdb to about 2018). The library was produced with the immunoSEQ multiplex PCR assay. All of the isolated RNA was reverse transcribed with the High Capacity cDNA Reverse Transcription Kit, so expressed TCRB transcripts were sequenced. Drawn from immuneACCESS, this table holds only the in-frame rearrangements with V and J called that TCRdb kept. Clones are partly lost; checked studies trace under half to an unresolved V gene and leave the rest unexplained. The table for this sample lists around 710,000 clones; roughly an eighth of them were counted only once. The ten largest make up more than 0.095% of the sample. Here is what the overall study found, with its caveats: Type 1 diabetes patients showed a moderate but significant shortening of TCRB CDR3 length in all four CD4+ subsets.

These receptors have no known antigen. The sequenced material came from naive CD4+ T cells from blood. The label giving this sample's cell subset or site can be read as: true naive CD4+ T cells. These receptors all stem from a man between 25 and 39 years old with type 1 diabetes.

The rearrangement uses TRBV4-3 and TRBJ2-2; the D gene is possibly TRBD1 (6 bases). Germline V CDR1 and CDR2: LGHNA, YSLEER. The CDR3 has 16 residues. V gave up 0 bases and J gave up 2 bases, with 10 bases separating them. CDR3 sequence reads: CASSQDYRVNTGELFF. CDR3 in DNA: TGCGCCAGCAGCCAAGATTACAGGGTAAACACCGGGGAGCTGTTTTTT.

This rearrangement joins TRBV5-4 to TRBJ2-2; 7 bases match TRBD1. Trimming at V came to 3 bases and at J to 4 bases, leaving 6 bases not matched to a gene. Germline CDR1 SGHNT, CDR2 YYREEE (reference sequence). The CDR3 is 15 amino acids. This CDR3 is CASSSETGITGELFF. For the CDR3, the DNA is TGTGCCAGCAGCTCGGAGACAGGGATCACCGGGGAGCTGTTTTTT. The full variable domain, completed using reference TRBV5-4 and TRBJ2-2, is ETGVTQSPTHLIKTRGQQVTLRCSSQSGHNTVSWYQQALGQGPQFIFQYYREEENGRGNFPPRFSGLQFPNYSSELNVNALELDDSALYLCASSSETGITGELFFGEGSRLTVL.